One and the same sample provided the 25 T cell receptor beta chains below, sequenced in a study of beta chain features in type 1 diabetes. Every isolated RNA sample was fully reverse transcribed, so sequencing captured expressed TCRB transcripts. Repertoires were generated with immunoSEQ multiplex PCR, while TCRdb's copy carries only in-frame clones and drops some. The top ten hold 1% to 1.5% of the sample, which has some 240,000 clones, roughly a tenth seen once. Material: central memory CD4+ T cells from blood. The receptors were sampled from a man younger than 35 in good health.

The chain carries TRBV10-3 and TRBJ2-2; 10 bases agree with TRBD1. V was pared by 6 bases and J by 8 bases, with 9 bases of the junction left unmatched. The CDR3 sequence is 15 residues long. Germline V gives CDR1 ENHRY, CDR2 SYGVKD. This CDR3 is CAIRDGTGAMGELFF. The CDR3 nucleotides are TGTGCCATCAGGGACGGGACAGGGGCCATGGGGGAGCTGTTTTTT.

The rearrangement uses TRBV19 and TRBJ2-7; TRBD1 aligns across 7 bases. V lost 5 bases and J lost 11; bases outside the gene matches: 9. This CDR3 has 12 residues. CDR1 is LNHDA and CDR2 is SQIVND in the germline V gene (reference sequence). The CDR3 sequence: CASSAQGGAKYF. The CDR3 DNA reads as TGTGCCAGTAGTGCCCAAGGGGGCGCGAAGTACTTC.

The V call is TRBV4-3, the J call TRBJ2-1, with no clear D. CDR1 LGHNA and CDR2 YSLEER come from the germline V gene. V lost 2 bases and J lost 6, with 11 bases in between. CDR3 length: 14 amino acids. Written as DNA, the CDR3 is TGCGCCAGCAGCCAAATCCCTCGGTTCAATGAGCAGTTCTTC. It translates to CASSQIPRFNEQFF.

This clone was seen only a few times. The rearrangement uses TRBV5-1 and TRBJ2-3; D is ambiguous. The CDR3 has 13 amino acids. In germline, CDR1 is SGHRS, CDR2 YFSETQ. V lost 4 bases to trimming and J lost 1 base, with 7 bases between them. The CDR3 DNA reads as TGCGCCAGCAGCGGGGAAGGCACAGATACGCAGTATTTT. It translates to CASSGEGTDTQYF.

The rearrangement joins TRBV7-9 to TRBJ2-7; D may be TRBD1 (5 bases). The germline gives CDR1 SEHNR, CDR2 FQNEAQ (reference sequence). V was shortened by 2 bases and J by 5 bases, with 7 bases between the two germline ends. CDR3 length equals 12 residues. The CDR3, as DNA: TGTGCCAGCAGCTTATCCAGGGACGAGCAGTACTTC. This codes for CASSLSRDEQYF.

This clone occurred a few times. This chain links TRBV30 with TRBJ1-6; possible D gene TRBD1, 6 bases. V gave up 0 bases and J gave up 9 bases, with 6 bases separating them. CDR3 length equals 12 residues. Germline lookup yields CDR1 GTSNPN and CDR2 SVGIG (reference sequence). CDR3 residues: CAWSVRGSPLHF. The CDR3 DNA reads TGTGCCTGGAGTGTCAGGGGTTCACCCCTCCACTTT.

V is TRBV29-1 and J is TRBJ1-1; the D gene is possibly TRBD1 (5 bases). Germline lookup yields CDR1 SQVTM and CDR2 ANQGSEA. The CDR3 contains 13 residues. Trimming took 2 bases from V and 0 from J, leaving 7 bases between them. The CDR3 reads CSVETGVNTEAFF. The CDR3, as DNA: TGCAGCGTTGAAACAGGCGTGAACACTGAAGCTTTCTTT.

This clone was counted only a few times. The gene calls are TRBV6-6 and TRBJ2-7; 7 bases agree with TRBD1. Germline trimming cut 9 bases from V and 0 bases from J; bases unmatched to any gene: 8. Germline-derived CDR1 and CDR2 are MNHNY and SVGAGI (reference sequence). This CDR3 is 14 amino acids long. CDR3 nucleotide sequence: TGTGCCAGTGCCACGTGGACAGGCTCCTACGAGCAGTACTTC. Translating it yields CASATWTGSYEQYF.

The V and J genes are TRBV29-1 and TRBJ2-7; 7 nucleotides match TRBD1. Per germline, CDR1 SQVTM and CDR2 ANQGSEA. The CDR3 runs to 14 residues. V was pared by 5 bases and J by 1 base, with 8 bases of the junction left unmatched. In DNA form, the CDR3 reads TGCAGCGTTTTGTTGGGGACAGCTTCCTACGAGCAGTACTTC. Its translation is CSVLLGTASYEQYF.

The chain joins TRBV4-1 to TRBJ2-4; D unclear. Trimming shortened V by 1 base and J by 1 base, and 14 bases separated the two germline ends. The CDR3 runs 17 residues. Looked up from germline, CDR1 is MGHRA and CDR2 is YSYEKL. CDR3 coding DNA: TGCGCCAGCAGCCAAGGGCGCACCCACGGGGCCAAAAACATTCAGTACTTC. It translates to CASSQGRTHGAKNIQYF.

This clone has a handful of counts. The rearrangement uses TRBV7-2 and TRBJ2-1; D perhaps matches TRBD1 (7 bases). V lost 5 bases, J lost 6 bases, and 17 bases lay in between. The CDR3 length is 15 residues. Germline V gene data show CDR1 as SGHTA and CDR2 as FQGNSA. The CDR3 protein is CASSPRGGGVNEQFF. CDR3 DNA sequence: TGTGCCAGCAGCCCCCGAGGGGGCGGGGTCAATGAGCAGTTCTTC.

This clone was recorded a few times. The chain employs TRBV15 and TRBJ1-2, with TRBD1 matching 7 bases. The junction had 5 bases not matched to a gene; V was cut back by 3 bases and J by 4 bases. Germline CDR1 reads LNHNV; CDR2 reads YYDKDF (reference sequence). The CDR3 contains 14 residues. The CDR3 here is CATSSEGAGYGYTF. In DNA, the CDR3 is TGTGCCACCAGCAGTGAGGGGGCTGGCTATGGCTACACCTTC.

The J gene is TRBJ2-1, the V gene TRBV5-1, with D perhaps TRBD2 (6 bases). V was clipped by 0 bases and J by 6 bases, with 7 bases between them. Germline V CDR1 and CDR2: SGHRS, YFSETQ. There are 13 residues in the CDR3. This CDR3 is CASSLAGGNEQFF. CDR3 bases: TGCGCCAGCAGCTTGGCCGGGGGCAATGAGCAGTTCTTC.

This clone appeared many times. The chain combines TRBV14 with TRBJ1-2; D remains ambiguous. The germline gives CDR1 SGHDN, CDR2 FVKESK. The CDR3 has 18 residues. Deletions cut 3 bases from V and 0 bases from J, with 20 bases between. The CDR3 nucleotides are TGTGCCAGCAGCCACCTGTCAGAACCCATCCCTACTAACTATGGCTACACCTTC. This encodes CASSHLSEPIPTNYGYTF.

Only one count was recorded for this clone. A much larger clone lies a single base off, so this may be a read error. The genes are TRBV27 and TRBJ2-1, with D maybe TRBD2 (7 bases). CDR1 is MNHEY, CDR2 SMNVEV, per germline (reference sequence). The V end lost 2 bases, the J end lost 5 bases, and 16 bases lay between the germline ends. CDR3 length equals 16 residues. The CDR3 DNA is TGTGCCAGCAGTTTAGGGGGGGCCAGGCCCAACAATGAGCAGTTCTTC. Translating gives CASSLGGARPNNEQFF.

The CDR3 loop is CASSSGGRGLADTQYF. The CDR3 region has the DNA TGCGCCAGCAGCTCCGGTGGGAGGGGCCTGGCAGATACGCAGTATTTT. This chain links TRBV5-1 with TRBJ2-3, with TRBD2 identical over 7 bases. Per germline, CDR1 SGHRS and CDR2 YFSETQ. V lost 3 bases to trimming and J lost 4 bases; unmatched junction nucleotides: 11. The CDR3 length is 16 residues.

This clone turned up a few times. The chain joins TRBV6-6 to TRBJ1-1, with D possibly TRBD1 on 5 matching bases. Per germline, CDR1 MNHNY and CDR2 SVGAGI (reference sequence). V shed 2 bases and J shed 1 base, with 14 bases lying between them. The CDR3 has 16 residues. Written as DNA, the CDR3 is TGTGCCAGCAGTTACCCCCTCGGGGCAGCGAACACTGAAGCTTTCTTT. Translation: CASSYPLGAANTEAFF.

This clone showed up many times. The V and J genes are TRBV13 and TRBJ2-1, with 7 nucleotides matching TRBD2. J lost 7 bases, V lost 0 bases, and 9 bases had no gene match. Germline assignment: CDR1 PRHDT and CDR2 FYEKMQ (reference sequence). The CDR3 has 16 amino acids. CDR3 loop: CASSLGKRDVNNEQFF. The DNA of the CDR3 is TGTGCCAGCAGCTTAGGGAAGCGGGACGTCAATAATGAGCAGTTCTTC. Full variable domain (missing parts from reference TRBV13 and TRBJ2-1): AAGVIQSPRHLIKEKRETATLKCYPIPRHDTVYWYQQGPGQDPQFLISFYEKMQSDKGSIPDRFSAQQFSDYHSELNMSSLELGDSALYFCASSLGKRDVNNEQFFGPGTRLTVL.

This clone was observed many times. Other DNA sequences of this sample code for an identical CDR3. V and J are TRBV18 and TRBJ2-3, with 7 bases fitting TRBD2. Trimming at V came to 4 bases and at J to 4 bases, leaving 14 bases not matched to a gene. CDR1 is KGHSH and CDR2 is LQKENI in the germline V gene. The CDR3 runs to 17 residues. CDR3 loop: CASSLNIAGLGADTQYF. The CDR3 region has the DNA TGTGCCAGCTCACTCAACATAGCGGGTCTGGGCGCAGATACGCAGTATTTT.

This clone was counted only a few times. This chain connects TRBV19 to TRBJ1-1; D is perhaps TRBD1 (6 bases). This CDR3 spans 15 amino acids. The germline V gene encodes CDR1 LNHDA and CDR2 SQIVND (reference sequence). V dropped 1 base and J dropped 4 bases, with 13 bases sitting between them. The CDR3 sequence is CASSIGWGRGTEAFF. DNA of the CDR3: TGTGCCAGTAGTATAGGGTGGGGGCGCGGCACTGAAGCTTTCTTT.

This clone was observed a few times. The rearrangement joins TRBV7-2 to TRBJ2-7; 7 nucleotides line up with TRBD1. Trimming cost V 1 base and J 2 bases; bases outside gene matches: 5. Per the germline V gene, CDR1 is SGHTA and CDR2 is FQGNSA. The CDR3 is 15 residues long. CDR3 loop: CASSLDYRGPYEQYF. The DNA of the CDR3 is TGTGCCAGCAGCTTAGATTACAGGGGACCCTACGAGCAGTACTTC.

The chain employs TRBV30 and TRBJ2-5, with unresolved D. V lost 6 bases, J lost 5 bases, and 10 bases lay in between. Looked up from germline, CDR1 is GTSNPN and CDR2 is SVGIG (reference sequence). The CDR3 runs to 11 residues. CDR3 protein: CACNEKETQYF. CDR3 sequence (DNA): TGTGCCTGCAACGAAAAGGAGACCCAGTACTTC.

V gene TRBV28 combines with J gene TRBJ2-1; a weak D match, TRBD2 (6 bases). Trimming removed 5 bases at V and 11 bases at J, with 25 bases between. The CDR3 totals 16 residues. Germline V gene lookup returns CDR1 MDHEN and CDR2 SYDVKM. The chain's CDR3 is CASSPEDGLGGRKQFF. DNA for the CDR3: TGTGCCAGCAGTCCCGAGGACGGGCTGGGGGGAAGAAAGCAGTTCTTC.

This clone was seen ten or more times. The chain couples TRBV11-2 to TRBJ2-2; 7 bases match TRBD1. The CDR3 consists of 16 residues. CDR1 is SGHAT and CDR2 is FQNNGV in the germline V gene. The V and J ends lost 5 bases and 0 bases, in that order; junction bases with no gene match: 6. This CDR3 is CASSLGQTANTGELFF. The CDR3 DNA is TGTGCCAGCAGCCTGGGACAGACGGCGAACACCGGGGAGCTGTTTTTT.

This clone has a handful of counts. The V call is TRBV7-6, the J call TRBJ2-1; 8 bases line up with TRBD2. CDR3 length equals 13 residues. The germline V gene encodes CDR1 SGHVS and CDR2 FNYEAQ. V was clipped by 6 bases and J by 6 bases; unmatched bases: 4. In DNA form, the CDR3 reads TGTGCCAGCAGTAAAGGGACTAGCAATGAGCAGTTCTTC. Protein: CASSKGTSNEQFF.